This entry lists 27 T cell receptor beta chains sequenced from one sample in a study of T cells after somatic rescue of genetic block. Only in-frame clones appear in the TCRdb table, and some are missing; sequencing was by immunoSEQ multiplex PCR. In the table there are over 10,000 clones, roughly two thirds of which are singletons. Sequenced material: peripheral blood mononuclear cells (PBMCs). These receptors came from a boy between 10 and 17 years old.

This clone occurred a few times. The CDR3 protein is CATGTGGSEQYF. The DNA for the CDR3 is TGTGCCACCGGGACAGGAGGATCCGAGCAGTACTTC. The chain recombines TRBV10-3 with TRBJ2-7; 8 nucleotides line up with TRBD1. Germline lookup yields CDR1 ENHRY and CDR2 SYGVKD. The CDR3 extends over 12 amino acids. V was clipped by 10 bases and J by 6 bases; unmatched bases: 8.

V gene TRBV19 combines with J gene TRBJ1-1, with 11 bases identical to TRBD1. The CDR3 totals 14 residues. J gave up 4 bases and V 10 bases, and 8 bases lay outside the gene matches. From germline, CDR1 is LNHDA and CDR2 SQIVND (reference sequence). CDR3 DNA: TGTGCCACTACTCCCGGGACAGGGGGCACTGAAGCTTTCTTT. Its protein product is CATTPGTGGTEAFF.

This chain connects TRBV18 to TRBJ2-1; D is possibly TRBD1 (5 bases). V dropped 1 base and J dropped 2 bases, with 9 bases sitting between them. The CDR3 has 15 residues. CDR1 is KGHSH, CDR2 LQKENI, per germline. The CDR3 region is CASSPRPGTYNEQFF. The CDR3 nucleotides are TGTGCCAGCTCACCACGTCCAGGGACCTACAATGAGCAGTTCTTC. Looking up the rest from reference TRBV18 and TRBJ2-1 gives the full variable domain: NAGVMQNPRHLVRRRGQEARLRCSPMKGHSHVYWYRQLPEEGLKFMVYLQKENIIDESGMPKERFSAEFPKEGPSILRIQQVVRGDSAAYFCASSPRPGTYNEQFFGPGTRLTVL.

The genes are TRBV10-3 and TRBJ2-7; possibly TRBD2 for D (7 bases). Germline V CDR1 and CDR2: ENHRY, SYGVKD. The germline V and J ends were trimmed by 4 bases and 2 bases, with 15 bases remaining between them. The CDR3 runs 15 residues. CDR3 DNA sequence: TGTGCCATCAGTGCCACAGGGAGGGGCCCCTACGAGCAGTACTTC. Translated: CAISATGRGPYEQYF.

The CDR3 is CASKEGANQPQHF. The CDR3 DNA reads as TGTGCCAGTAAGGAGGGGGCGAATCAGCCCCAGCATTTT. V usage is TRBV19 and J usage is TRBJ1-5; 7 positions match TRBD1. Germline CDR1 reads LNHDA; CDR2 reads SQIVND (reference sequence). This CDR3 spans 13 amino acids. The ends lost 7 bases at V and 4 bases at J; junction bases unmatched: 4.

This clone was counted a few times. V is TRBV2 and J is TRBJ1-2, with no clear D. This CDR3 comprises 15 residues. V lost 1 base to trimming and J lost 1 base, with 10 bases between them. Germline CDR1 and CDR2: SNHLY and FYNNEI. The CDR3 nucleotides are TGTGCCAGCAGTGAAGGACGGCCGCTTAACTATGGCTACACCTTC. Translation gives CASSEGRPLNYGYTF. The whole variable domain, filled in from reference TRBV2 and TRBJ1-2, reads EPEVTQTPSHQVTQMGQEVILRCVPISNHLYFYWYRQILGQKVEFLVSFYNNEISEKSEIFDDQFSVERPDGSNFTLKIRSTKLEDSAMYFCASSEGRPLNYGYTFGSGTRLTVV.

The chain links TRBV6-5 to TRBJ2-7; weak D call: TRBD1 (6 bases). The CDR3 spans 15 residues. V was trimmed by 3 bases and J by 2 bases, leaving 14 bases between them. Germline CDR1 MNHEY, CDR2 SVGAGI. The CDR3 DNA sequence: TGTGCCAGCAGTTATTGGCAGGGGACGGCCTACGAGCAGTACTTC. It translates to CASSYWQGTAYEQYF.

V gene TRBV23-1 combines with J gene TRBJ2-7; tentatively, D is TRBD1 (6 bases). TRBV23-1 is classed as an ORF, of uncertain function. The CDR3 contains 14 residues. Trimming took off 2 bases at V and 4 bases at J, with 12 bases between the two ends. The CDR3 nucleotides are TGCGCCAGCAGTCAAGGGGGCGGTTTATACGAGCAGTACTTC. Translated, it gives CASSQGGGLYEQYF.

The genes are TRBV7-2 and TRBJ2-7; TRBD2 is a possible D gene (6 bases). The CDR3 is 16 amino acids. Between the trimmed V and J ends, which lost 1 base and 3 bases, there was a span of 16 bases. Germline values: CDR1 SGHTA, CDR2 FQGNSA. The CDR3 nucleotides are TGTGCCAGCAGCTTAGTTGGAGGGTCAGAGGGCTACGAGCAGTACTTC. It yields the protein CASSLVGGSEGYEQYF.

In regard to this clone: A much larger clone lies one base from this, so it may be a read error. The same CDR3 also results from other DNA sequences found in this sample. The chain has TRBV5-1 and TRBJ2-2; maybe TRBD1 (6 bases). CDR3 length equals 17 residues. Germline V gene sequence: CDR1 SGHRS, CDR2 YFSETQ. The CDR3 protein is CASSLWRIQGNTGELFF. The CDR3, as DNA: TGCGCTAGCAGCTTGTGGAGAATACAGGGGAACACCGGGGAGCTGTTTTTT. The entire variable domain, with the rest obtained from reference TRBV5-1 and TRBJ2-2, is as follows: KAGVTQTPRYLIKTRGQQVTLSCSPISGHRSVSWYQQTPGQGLQFLFEYFSETQRNKGNFPGRFSGRQFSNSRSEMNVSTLELGDSALYLCASSLWRIQGNTGELFFGEGSRLTVL.

The chain couples TRBV4-1 to TRBJ2-2; D possibly corresponds to TRBD1 (5 bases). Trimming cost V 3 bases and J 1 base, with 6 bases left between them. In germline, CDR1 is MGHRA, CDR2 YSYEKL. The CDR3 runs to 14 residues. CDR3 in DNA: TGCGCCAGCAGCCATGGACAGAACACCGGGGAGCTGTTTTTT. Its translation: CASSHGQNTGELFF.

CDR3 sequence reads: CASSFRDYNSPLHF. In nucleotides, the CDR3 is TGTGCCAGCAGTTTCAGAGACTATAATTCACCCCTCCACTTT. The chain is built from TRBV27 and TRBJ1-6; D is unclear. Deletions cut 3 bases from V and 3 bases from J, with 6 bases between. This CDR3 comprises 14 residues. Germline V gene data show CDR1 as MNHEY and CDR2 as SMNVEV (reference sequence).

The chain recombines TRBV5-1 with TRBJ2-6; 7 bases line up with TRBD1. V was pared by 7 bases and J by 4 bases, with 14 bases of the junction left unmatched. CDR1 is SGHRS and CDR2 is YFSETQ in the germline V gene. This CDR3 has 17 amino acids. The CDR3 reads CASSSGSTGAGANVLTF. As DNA, the CDR3 is TGCGCCAGCTCAAGCGGTTCCACAGGGGCCGGGGCCAACGTCCTGACTTTC.

The CDR3 DNA reads TGTGCCAGCAAAAGGGGTCCGGGGGCCTACGAGCAGTACTTC. Protein sequence: CASKRGPGAYEQYF. The gene calls are TRBV6-5 and TRBJ2-5, with TRBD2 as a possible D gene (6 bases). The tail of the sequence fits TRBJ2-7 better, so the J call may be wrong. Germline loops: CDR1 MNHEY, CDR2 SVGAGI. This CDR3 is 14 amino acids long.

The CDR3 region is CASSQGYTQYF. In nucleotides, the CDR3 is TGCGCCAGCAGCCAAGGGTATACGCAGTATTTT. The V and J genes are TRBV4-1 and TRBJ2-3; D is unclear. The germline V gene encodes CDR1 MGHRA and CDR2 YSYEKL. The CDR3 has 11 residues. Trimming removed 1 base at V and 7 bases at J, with 3 bases between.

The rearrangement joins TRBV19 to TRBJ2-7, with D maybe TRBD1 (6 bases). Trimming left V 5 bases short and J 3 bases short, with 11 bases between. The length of the CDR3 is 13 residues. CDR1 is LNHDA, CDR2 SQIVND, per germline (reference sequence). DNA for the CDR3: TGTGCCAGTAGTGTAGGACAGATCTACGAGCAGTACTTC. It yields the protein CASSVGQIYEQYF.

This clone occurred once. This rearrangement joins TRBV19 to TRBJ1-4; D is undetermined. Germline V gene lookup returns CDR1 LNHDA and CDR2 SQIVND (reference sequence). The CDR3 is 15 residues long. V lost 6 bases and J lost 5, with 16 bases in between. This chain's CDR3 is CASRAGGLLNEKLFF. CDR3 coding DNA: TGTGCCAGTAGGGCCGGCGGACTACTAAATGAAAAACTGTTTTTT.

The rearrangement links TRBV28 to TRBJ2-1, with D possibly being TRBD2 (6 bases). Germline V gene lookup returns CDR1 MDHEN and CDR2 SYDVKM. The CDR3 sequence is 13 residues long. Trimming took off 8 bases at V and 5 bases at J, with 13 bases between the two ends. The CDR3: CASLPGGDNEQFF. The CDR3 coding sequence is TGTGCCAGCCTACCCGGAGGGGACAATGAGCAGTTCTTC.

The chain joins TRBV7-2 to TRBJ2-7, with D tentatively TRBD1 (5 bases). CDR1 is SGHTA, CDR2 FQGNSA, per germline. V was clipped by 5 bases and J by 4 bases, with 6 bases between them. The CDR3 is 11 residues long. Here the CDR3 reads CASSDRYEQYF. CDR3 nucleotides: TGTGCCAGCAGCGACAGATACGAGCAGTACTTC. The full variable domain, rest sourced from reference TRBV7-2 and TRBJ2-7, is GAGVSQSPSNKVTEKGKDVELRCDPISGHTALYWYRQSLGQGLEFLIYFQGNSAPDKSGLPSDRFSAERTGGSVSTLTIQRTQQEDSAVYLCASSDRYEQYFGPGTRLTVT.

The chain joins TRBV6-6 to TRBJ1-2, with TRBD1 as a possible D gene (6 bases). Trimming removed 4 bases from V and 2 bases from J, with 14 bases in between. The CDR3 is 15 amino acids. The V gene's germline CDR1 is MNHNY and CDR2 SVGAGI (reference sequence). The CDR3: CASSFTGGANYGYTF. The CDR3 nucleotides read TGTGCCAGCAGTTTTACGGGGGGGGCCAACTATGGCTACACCTTC.

The rearrangement joins TRBV29-1 to TRBJ2-7; D is possibly TRBD1 (6 bases). Germline assignment: CDR1 SQVTM and CDR2 ANQGSEA. V was clipped by 5 bases and J by 5 bases, with 10 bases between them. The CDR3 extends over 11 amino acids. As DNA, the CDR3 is TGCAGCGTTATACAGGGCAACGAGCAGTACTTC. It codes for CSVIQGNEQYF.

The chain carries TRBV19 and TRBJ2-7; weak D call: TRBD1 (6 bases). V lost 5 bases to trimming and J lost 2 bases, with 13 bases between them. CDR3 size: 14 residues. Germline CDR1 is LNHDA and CDR2 is SQIVND (reference sequence). CDR3 region: CASSFNRDTYEQYF. The CDR3, as DNA: TGTGCCAGTAGTTTTAACAGGGACACCTACGAGCAGTACTTC.

This rearrangement joins TRBV28 to TRBJ1-2; 8 positions match TRBD1. The trim removed 5 bases at V and 4 bases at J, leaving 6 bases unmatched. The germline V gene encodes CDR1 MDHEN and CDR2 SYDVKM. This CDR3 comprises 14 residues. CDR3 DNA sequence: TGTGCCAGCAGTCAGGGGGCGCGGGGCTATGGCTACACCTTC. Protein: CASSQGARGYGYTF.

V and J are TRBV18 and TRBJ2-7; TRBD2 matches at 8 bases. Per germline, CDR1 KGHSH and CDR2 LQKENI. J was trimmed by 1 base and V by 3 bases; bases with no gene match: 14. This CDR3 spans 18 amino acids. The CDR3 spells CASSPMPLKSGRSYEQYF. The DNA for the CDR3 is TGTGCCAGCTCACCTATGCCTCTCAAGAGCGGGAGATCCTACGAGCAGTACTTC.

The chain employs TRBV19 and TRBJ2-2; D is perhaps TRBD1 (7 bases). CDR3 length: 15 residues. Trimming left V 7 bases short and J 1 base short, with 13 bases between. From germline, CDR1 is LNHDA and CDR2 SQIVND (reference sequence). DNA for the CDR3: TGTGCCAGTACCCCAGGGGGGAGGAACACCGGGGAGCTGTTTTTT. Translation: CASTPGGRNTGELFF.

Only one count was recorded for this clone. This rearrangement joins TRBV7-9 to TRBJ1-3, with 9 bases matching TRBD1. Trimming took 0 bases from V and 3 from J; bases not matched to a gene: 6. CDR1 is SEHNR, CDR2 FQNEAQ, per germline (reference sequence). There are 17 residues in the CDR3. For the CDR3, the DNA is TGTGCCAGCAGCTTAGCTTCCGGGACAGGGATTGGAAACACCATATATTTT. This codes for CASSLASGTGIGNTIYF.

V usage is TRBV15 and J usage is TRBJ1-5; 8 bases are shared with TRBD1. The CDR3 spans 15 residues. J was trimmed by 4 bases and V by 6 bases; bases with no gene match: 8. The germline CDR1 and CDR2 sequences are LNHNV and YYDKDF (reference sequence). The DNA of the CDR3 is TGTGCCACCAGTGGGGGGGACAGGACTAATCAGCCCCAGCATTTT. As protein: CATSGGDRTNQPQHF.